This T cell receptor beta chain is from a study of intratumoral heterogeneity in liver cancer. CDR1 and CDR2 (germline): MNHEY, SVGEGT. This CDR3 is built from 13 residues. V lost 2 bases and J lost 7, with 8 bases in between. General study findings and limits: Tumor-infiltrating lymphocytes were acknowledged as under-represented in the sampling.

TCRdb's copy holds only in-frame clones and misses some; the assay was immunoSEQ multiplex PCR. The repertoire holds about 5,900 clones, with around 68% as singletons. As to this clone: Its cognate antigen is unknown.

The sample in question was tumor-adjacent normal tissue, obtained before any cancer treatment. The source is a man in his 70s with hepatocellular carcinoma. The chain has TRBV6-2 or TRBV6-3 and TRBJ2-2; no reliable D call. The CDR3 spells CASSYGGYGELFF. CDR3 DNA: TGTGCCAGCAGTTACGGCGGTTACGGGGAGCTGTTTTTT.